The present entry profiles one T cell receptor (beta chain) with its context. Its antigen is unknown. Deletions cut 4 bases from V and 9 bases from J, with 19 bases between. This CDR3 has 14 residues. The germline V gene encodes CDR1 SGHRS and CDR2 YFSETQ. The entry originates in a study of OX40 agonist ivuxolimab in advanced cancers. Turning to the study itself: Patients were infused with ivuxolimab every 2 weeks at 0.01 to 10 mg/kg.

Method: immunoSEQ multiplex PCR; TCRdb's copy keeps in-frame clones and lacks some. The data contain roughly 60,000 clones, 80% to 85% of them singletons. Study-level findings and limits: Partial responders dosed at 0.1-3.0 mg/kg displayed clonal expansion ranking among the lowest. Averaged across samples, CD8+ T cells carried more expanded clones than CD4+ did.

The chain is built from TRBV5-1 and TRBJ1-2, with a tentative D call TRBD1 (5 bases). The clonotype comes from an adult with an advanced solid tumor such as melanoma, head and neck, liver or kidney cancer. The sequencing used CD4+ or CD8+ T cells sorted from blood, collected in a trial of the OX40 agonist ivuxolimab. The CDR3 DNA is TGCGCCAGCAGCCCCGGGGGAGTTTCAGGGAGCTACACCTTC. This translates into CASSPGGVSGSYTF.